The rows below give T cell receptor beta chains drawn from one sample of a study of post-analysis software for immune sequencing data. TCRdb passed the PCR reads through MiXCR, listing each CDR3 protein once. The sample has approximately 770,000 distinct CDR3 sequences, around 45% seen once. The sequencing sample was made of blood. The origin of the receptors is a girl aged 5 to 17 with multiple sclerosis. Both conserved end residues are part of each CDR3. The D gene is left open where the match is weak. Clone sizes are given selectively: once, few, many, or a class where the clone is expanded.

V gene: TRBV9; D gene: TRBD2; J gene: TRBJ2-1; clone size: NA; CDR3 protein: CASSVEAGGSSYNEQFF; CDR3 DNA: TGTGCCAGCAGCGTAGAGGCGGGAGGATCATCCTACAATGAGCAGTTCTTC
V gene: TRBV7-9; D gene: NA; J gene: TRBJ1-1; clone size: few; CDR3 protein: CATALSTEAFF; CDR3 DNA: TGTGCCACCGCCCTAAGCACTGAAGCTTTCTTT
V gene: TRBV20-1; D gene: TRBD1; J gene: TRBJ2-7; clone size: few; CDR3 protein: CSARTGGQYEQYF; CDR3 DNA: TGCAGTGCTAGAACAGGGGGCCAGTACGAGCAGTACTTC
V gene: TRBV7-9; D gene: NA; J gene: TRBJ1-2; clone size: few; CDR3 protein: CASSPRNPYGYTF; CDR3 DNA: TGTGCCAGCAGCCCCCGGAATCCCTATGGCTACACCTTC
V gene: TRBV5-1; D gene: TRBD2; J gene: TRBJ2-7; clone size: NA; CDR3 protein: CASSPNSGNSYEQYF; CDR3 DNA: TGCGCCAGCAGCCCGAATAGCGGGAATTCCTACGAGCAGTACTTC
V gene: TRBV3-1; D gene: TRBD2; J gene: TRBJ2-1; clone size: NA; CDR3 protein: CASSQDLGGGIYYNEQFF; CDR3 DNA: TGTGCCAGCAGCCAAGATCTGGGGGGAGGGATCTACTACAATGAGCAGTTCTTC
V gene: TRBV7-2; D gene: NA; J gene: TRBJ2-7; clone size: NA; CDR3 protein: CASSLDQYEQYF; CDR3 DNA: TGTGCCAGCAGCTTAGATCAGTACGAGCAGTACTTC
V gene: TRBV10-3; D gene: TRBD1; J gene: TRBJ1-2; clone size: NA; CDR3 protein: CAIRPDRGEGDHYGYTF; CDR3 DNA: TGTGCCATCAGGCCGGACAGGGGCGAGGGGGATCACTATGGCTACACCTTC
V gene: TRBV6-5; D gene: NA; J gene: TRBJ2-7; clone size: NA; CDR3 protein: CASSYLGDSSYEQYF; CDR3 DNA: TGTGCCAGCAGTTACTTGGGGGACTCCTCCTACGAGCAGTACTTC
V gene: TRBV7-6; D gene: NA; J gene: TRBJ1-1; clone size: few; CDR3 protein: CASSLTDRQNTEAFF; CDR3 DNA: TGTGCCAGCAGCTTAACTGACAGACAGAACACTGAAGCTTTCTTT
V gene: TRBV6-5; D gene: NA; J gene: TRBJ2-1; clone size: few; CDR3 protein: CASSSLYTPYNEQFF; CDR3 DNA: TGTGCCAGCAGTTCCCTGTATACACCCTACAATGAGCAGTTCTTC
V gene: TRBV7-9; D gene: TRBD1; J gene: TRBJ1-5; clone size: few; CDR3 protein: CASTTGGDRDYQPQHF; CDR3 DNA: TGTGCCAGCACCACCGGGGGGGACAGAGACTATCAGCCCCAGCATTTT
V gene: TRBV10-3; D gene: NA; J gene: TRBJ2-7; clone size: NA; CDR3 protein: CAISSRPSEQYF; CDR3 DNA: TGTGCCATCAGCTCCCGACCGAGCGAGCAGTACTTC
V gene: TRBV7-9; D gene: NA; J gene: TRBJ2-7; clone size: NA; CDR3 protein: CASSFAAGSYEQYF; CDR3 DNA: TGTGCCAGCAGCTTCGCGGCAGGGTCCTACGAGCAGTACTTC
V gene: TRBV29-1; D gene: NA; J gene: TRBJ2-5; clone size: NA; CDR3 protein: CSVEAGARTETQYF; CDR3 DNA: TGCAGCGTTGAAGCCGGGGCTAGAACGGAGACCCAGTACTTC
V gene: TRBV5-1; D gene: NA; J gene: TRBJ2-3; clone size: NA; CDR3 protein: CASSLVRGYDTQYF; CDR3 DNA: TGCGCCAGCAGCTTGGTACGGGGGTATGATACGCAGTATTTT
V gene: TRBV29-1; D gene: NA; J gene: TRBJ2-1; clone size: few; CDR3 protein: CSLKTGSYNEQFF; CDR3 DNA: TGCAGCCTAAAGACGGGGTCCTACAATGAGCAGTTCTTC
V gene: TRBV20-1; D gene: NA; J gene: TRBJ2-7; clone size: few; CDR3 protein: CSAKTLMGSYEQYF; CDR3 DNA: TGCAGTGCTAAGACACTAATGGGGTCCTACGAGCAGTACTTC
V gene: TRBV20-1; D gene: NA; J gene: TRBJ2-1; clone size: NA; CDR3 protein: CSARVPPVATYNEQFF; CDR3 DNA: TGCAGTGCTAGAGTGCCCCCGGTGGCGACCTACAATGAGCAGTTCTTC
V gene: TRBV10-3; D gene: TRBD2; J gene: TRBJ2-3; clone size: few; CDR3 protein: CAIMPSGSDTQYF; CDR3 DNA: TGTGCCATCATGCCCAGCGGGAGTGATACGCAGTATTTT
V gene: TRBV11-2; D gene: TRBD1; J gene: TRBJ2-5; clone size: NA; CDR3 protein: CASSFRDRVKTQYF; CDR3 DNA: TGTGCCAGCAGCTTCCGGGACAGGGTAAAGACCCAGTACTTC
V gene: TRBV29-1; D gene: TRBD2; J gene: TRBJ2-1; clone size: NA; CDR3 protein: CSVGTSGRSAYNEQFF; CDR3 DNA: TGCAGCGTTGGGACTAGCGGGAGGAGCGCCTACAATGAGCAGTTCTTC
V gene: TRBV12-3/TRBV12-4; D gene: NA; J gene: TRBJ2-2; clone size: few; CDR3 protein: CASSIAGELFF; CDR3 DNA: TGTGCCAGCAGTATCGCCGGGGAGCTGTTTTTT
V gene: TRBV27; D gene: NA; J gene: TRBJ1-6; clone size: once; CDR3 protein: CASSSQNNYNSPLHF; CDR3 DNA: TGCGCCAGCAGTTCTCAGAACAACTATAATTCACCCCTCCACTTT
V gene: TRBV2; D gene: TRBD2; J gene: TRBJ2-5; clone size: NA; CDR3 protein: CASTSGVAGLQETQYF; CDR3 DNA: TGTGCCAGCACTTCCGGGGTAGCGGGTCTTCAAGAGACCCAGTACTTC
V gene: TRBV6-1; D gene: NA; J gene: TRBJ2-1; clone size: NA; CDR3 protein: CASSEQGGYNEQFF; CDR3 DNA: TGTGCCAGCAGTGAACAGGGGGGCTACAATGAGCAGTTCTTC
V gene: TRBV2; D gene: NA; J gene: TRBJ2-7; clone size: NA; CDR3 protein: CASRQSWYEQYF; CDR3 DNA: TGTGCCAGCAGACAAAGTTGGTACGAGCAGTACTTC
V gene: TRBV5-1; D gene: TRBD1; J gene: TRBJ1-1; clone size: few; CDR3 protein: CASSGGQEMNTEAFF; CDR3 DNA: TGCGCCAGCAGCGGGGGACAGGAAATGAACACTGAAGCTTTCTTT
V gene: TRBV12-3/TRBV12-4; D gene: NA; J gene: TRBJ2-7; clone size: NA; CDR3 protein: CASGLAETYEQYF; CDR3 DNA: TGTGCCAGCGGCTTGGCAGAGACCTACGAGCAGTACTTC
V gene: TRBV6-6; D gene: NA; J gene: TRBJ2-3; clone size: few; CDR3 protein: CASSLVGGRVGDTQYF; CDR3 DNA: TGTGCCAGCAGCTTGGTGGGGGGCCGCGTGGGAGATACGCAGTATTTT
V gene: TRBV28; D gene: NA; J gene: TRBJ2-1; clone size: NA; CDR3 protein: CASSFNGGLNEQFF; CDR3 DNA: TGTGCCAGCAGTTTTAATGGCGGCCTCAATGAGCAGTTCTTC
V gene: TRBV6-5; D gene: NA; J gene: TRBJ2-7; clone size: few; CDR3 protein: CASSVRGGAYEQYF; CDR3 DNA: TGTGCCAGCAGTGTGCGCGGAGGCGCCTACGAGCAGTACTTC
V gene: TRBV5-1; D gene: NA; J gene: TRBJ1-1; clone size: NA; CDR3 protein: CASSWGGNMNTEAFF; CDR3 DNA: TGCGCCAGCAGCTGGGGGGGTAACATGAACACTGAAGCTTTCTTT
V gene: TRBV28; D gene: TRBD2; J gene: TRBJ2-5; clone size: few; CDR3 protein: CASSLLLASGTKQETQYF; CDR3 DNA: TGTGCCAGCAGTTTACTATTGGCTAGCGGGACCAAGCAAGAGACCCAGTACTTC
V gene: TRBV21-1; D gene: NA; J gene: TRBJ2-1; clone size: NA; CDR3 protein: CASSKLRLAGGGNEQFF; CDR3 DNA: TGTGCCAGCAGCAAACTGCGACTAGCGGGAGGCGGCAATGAGCAGTTCTTC
V gene: TRBV5-8; D gene: NA; J gene: TRBJ2-7; clone size: NA; CDR3 protein: CASSTFDGTARREQYF; CDR3 DNA: TGTGCCAGCAGCACTTTCGACGGGACTGCTAGAAGGGAGCAGTACTTC
V gene: TRBV27; D gene: NA; J gene: TRBJ2-1; clone size: NA; CDR3 protein: CASSLVKVGEQFF; CDR3 DNA: TGTGCCAGCAGTTTAGTCAAAGTCGGTGAGCAGTTCTTC
V gene: TRBV28; D gene: NA; J gene: TRBJ1-2; clone size: NA; CDR3 protein: CASSPAGRGNYGYTF; CDR3 DNA: TGTGCCAGCAGTCCCGCGGGTAGAGGGAACTATGGCTACACCTTC
V gene: TRBV30; D gene: TRBD1; J gene: TRBJ1-1; clone size: NA; CDR3 protein: CAWRGQVITEAFF; CDR3 DNA: TGTGCCTGGAGGGGACAGGTTATCACTGAAGCTTTCTTT
V gene: TRBV7-9; D gene: TRBD1; J gene: TRBJ2-6; clone size: NA; CDR3 protein: CANSPGTGLSGANVLTF; CDR3 DNA: TGTGCCAACAGCCCCGGGACAGGGTTGTCTGGGGCCAACGTCCTGACTTTC
V gene: TRBV11-3; D gene: NA; J gene: TRBJ2-3; clone size: few; CDR3 protein: CASTPGGFRPRDTQYF; CDR3 DNA: TGTGCCAGCACCCCTGGAGGCTTCCGTCCTAGGGATACGCAGTATTTT
V gene: TRBV20-1; D gene: TRBD1; J gene: TRBJ2-5; clone size: NA; CDR3 protein: CSAPTGGSDQETQYF; CDR3 DNA: TGCAGTGCTCCGACAGGGGGTTCGGACCAAGAGACCCAGTACTTC
V gene: TRBV5-1; D gene: NA; J gene: TRBJ2-7; clone size: NA; CDR3 protein: CASSLVSASYEQYF; CDR3 DNA: TGCGCCAGCAGCTTGGTGTCAGCCTCCTACGAGCAGTACTTC
V gene: TRBV20-1; D gene: TRBD1; J gene: TRBJ2-5; clone size: NA; CDR3 protein: CSAHPGTGSGGTQYF; CDR3 DNA: TGCAGTGCCCACCCTGGGACAGGGAGTGGTGGGACCCAGTACTTC
V gene: TRBV5-1; D gene: NA; J gene: TRBJ1-1; clone size: few; CDR3 protein: CASSLGGVGEAFF; CDR3 DNA: TGCGCCAGCAGCTTGGGGGGGGTCGGTGAAGCTTTCTTT
V gene: TRBV9; D gene: NA; J gene: TRBJ2-7; clone size: few; CDR3 protein: CASSPTPGELYEQYF; CDR3 DNA: TGTGCCAGCAGCCCCACGCCTGGGGAATTATACGAGCAGTACTTC
V gene: TRBV7-7; D gene: NA; J gene: TRBJ2-1; clone size: NA; CDR3 protein: CASSQGGTSIHEQFF; CDR3 DNA: TGTGCTAGCAGCCAGGGGGGGACTAGTATCCATGAGCAGTTCTTC
V gene: TRBV6-1; D gene: NA; J gene: TRBJ2-5; clone size: few; CDR3 protein: CASSEAGSGETQYF; CDR3 DNA: TGTGCCAGCAGTGAAGCGGGATCGGGAGAGACCCAGTACTTC
V gene: TRBV12-3/TRBV12-4; D gene: TRBD1; J gene: TRBJ2-5; clone size: NA; CDR3 protein: CAPPRDRVDETQYF; CDR3 DNA: TGTGCCCCACCCCGGGACAGGGTGGATGAGACCCAGTACTTC
V gene: TRBV20-1; D gene: TRBD2; J gene: TRBJ2-7; clone size: few; CDR3 protein: CSARAASGRPGWSYEQYF; CDR3 DNA: TGCAGTGCTAGAGCCGCTAGCGGGAGGCCAGGATGGTCCTACGAGCAGTACTTC
V gene: TRBV3-1; D gene: NA; J gene: TRBJ1-5; clone size: NA; CDR3 protein: CASSPDGRAAQHF; CDR3 DNA: TGTGCCAGCAGCCCGGACGGTAGGGCAGCCCAGCATTTT
V gene: TRBV28; D gene: NA; J gene: TRBJ2-7; clone size: NA; CDR3 protein: CASSLTLSGVSYEQYF; CDR3 DNA: TGTGCCAGCAGTTTAACGCTGTCAGGGGTCTCCTACGAGCAGTACTTC
V gene: TRBV7-2; D gene: NA; J gene: TRBJ1-1; clone size: few; CDR3 protein: CASSLGQGLVGTEAFF; CDR3 DNA: TGTGCCAGCAGCTTAGGGCAAGGGCTGGTGGGCACTGAAGCTTTCTTT
V gene: TRBV7-8; D gene: TRBD2; J gene: TRBJ2-3; clone size: NA; CDR3 protein: CAGSVRTSGRTDTQYF; CDR3 DNA: TGTGCCGGCAGCGTCCGGACTAGCGGGAGGACAGATACGCAGTATTTT
V gene: TRBV6-5; D gene: TRBD2; J gene: TRBJ2-1; clone size: NA; CDR3 protein: CASSRPWSGRNNEQFF; CDR3 DNA: TGTGCCAGCAGCCGACCCTGGAGCGGGAGGAACAATGAGCAGTTCTTC
V gene: TRBV4-2; D gene: NA; J gene: TRBJ2-7; clone size: NA; CDR3 protein: CASSHSRASSYEQYF; CDR3 DNA: TGTGCCAGCAGCCATTCAAGGGCCAGCTCCTACGAGCAGTACTTC
V gene: TRBV7-9; D gene: NA; J gene: TRBJ2-1; clone size: few; CDR3 protein: CASHLGGGDEQFF; CDR3 DNA: TGTGCCAGCCACCTGGGGGGCGGCGATGAGCAGTTCTTC
V gene: TRBV9; D gene: NA; J gene: TRBJ1-5; clone size: once; CDR3 protein: CASSVEGDHQPQHF; CDR3 DNA: TGTGCCAGCAGCGTAGAGGGGGACCATCAGCCCCAGCATTTT
V gene: TRBV9; D gene: NA; J gene: TRBJ2-3; clone size: few; CDR3 protein: CASSPRGIDTQYF; CDR3 DNA: TGTGCCAGCAGCCCACGGGGGATAGATACGCAGTATTTT